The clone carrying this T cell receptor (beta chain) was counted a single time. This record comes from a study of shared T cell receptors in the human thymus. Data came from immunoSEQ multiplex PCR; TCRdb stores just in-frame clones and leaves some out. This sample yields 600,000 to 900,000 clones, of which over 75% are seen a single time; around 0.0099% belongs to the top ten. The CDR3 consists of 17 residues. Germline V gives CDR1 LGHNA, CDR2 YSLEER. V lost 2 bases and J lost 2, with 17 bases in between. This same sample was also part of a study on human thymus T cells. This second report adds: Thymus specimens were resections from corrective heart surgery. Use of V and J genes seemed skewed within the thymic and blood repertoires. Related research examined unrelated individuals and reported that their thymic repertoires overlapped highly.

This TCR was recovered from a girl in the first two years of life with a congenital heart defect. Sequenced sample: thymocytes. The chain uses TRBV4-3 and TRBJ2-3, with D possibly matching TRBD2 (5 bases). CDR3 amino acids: CASSQSTGSHFTDTQYF. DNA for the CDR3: TGCGCCAGCAGCCAAAGCACGGGATCCCATTTCACAGATACGCAGTATTTT.